Included here is one TCR beta chain sequence, with context. Original analysis: Amplification from reference gene primers served as the basis for estimated nucleated cell counts. Some clones are missing from TCRdb's copy, which holds only in-frame ones; the method was immunoSEQ multiplex PCR. D and trimming were read from the DNA, whereas the V and J calls and clone size are those reported in that table. There are 60,000 or so clones in the sample; roughly 80% occur only once, and around 25% lies in the top ten. The data were taken from a study of blood T cell repertoires in COVID-19. Study background: Spain, Italy and the United States supplied samples that represented acute and convalescent COVID-19. The cDNA or gDNA used as material had been derived from T cells, B-cell-depleted T cells, or PBMCs.

This CDR3 has 13 amino acids. V lost 8 bases, J lost 0 bases, and 1 base stayed unmatched. Germline loops: CDR1 LGHDT, CDR2 YNNKEL (reference sequence). Sequenced material: peripheral blood. The rearrangement joins TRBV3-1 (or the pseudogene TRBV3-2) to TRBJ2-1, with 7 bases fitting TRBD2. The receptor comes from a human donor in a cohort sampled during active COVID-19. The CDR3 sequence is CASGGDSYNEQFF. The DNA for the CDR3 is TGTGCCAGCGGGGGGGACTCCTACAATGAGCAGTTCTTC.